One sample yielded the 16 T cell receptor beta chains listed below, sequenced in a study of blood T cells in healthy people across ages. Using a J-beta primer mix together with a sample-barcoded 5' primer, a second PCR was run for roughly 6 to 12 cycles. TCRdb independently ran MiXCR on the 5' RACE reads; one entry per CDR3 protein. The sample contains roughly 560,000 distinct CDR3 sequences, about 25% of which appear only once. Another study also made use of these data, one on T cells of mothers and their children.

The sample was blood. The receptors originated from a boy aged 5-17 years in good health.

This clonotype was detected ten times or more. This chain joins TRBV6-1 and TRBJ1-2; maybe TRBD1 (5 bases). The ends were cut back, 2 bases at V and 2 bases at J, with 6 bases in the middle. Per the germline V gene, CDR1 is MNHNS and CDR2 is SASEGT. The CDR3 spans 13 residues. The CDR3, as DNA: TGTGCCAGCAGTGAACGGGACAACTATGGCTACACCTTC. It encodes CASSERDNYGYTF.

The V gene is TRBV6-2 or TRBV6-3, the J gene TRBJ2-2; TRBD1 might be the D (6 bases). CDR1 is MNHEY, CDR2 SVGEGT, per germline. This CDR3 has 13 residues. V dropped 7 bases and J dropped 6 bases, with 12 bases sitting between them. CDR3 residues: CASIQGFAGELFF. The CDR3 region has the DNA TGTGCCAGCATCCAGGGGTTCGCCGGGGAGCTGTTTTTT.

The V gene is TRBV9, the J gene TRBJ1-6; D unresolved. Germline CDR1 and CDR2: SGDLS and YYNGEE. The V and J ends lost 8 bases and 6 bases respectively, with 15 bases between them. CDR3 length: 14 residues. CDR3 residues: CASSSSSVNSPLHF. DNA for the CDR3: TGTGCCAGTTCCAGTAGCAGTGTTAATTCACCCCTCCACTTT.

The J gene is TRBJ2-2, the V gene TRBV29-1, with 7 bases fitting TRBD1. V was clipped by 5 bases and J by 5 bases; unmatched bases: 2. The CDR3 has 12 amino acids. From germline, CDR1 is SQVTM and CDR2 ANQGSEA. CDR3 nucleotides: TGCAGCGTTCCGACAGGGACCGGGGAGCTGTTTTTT. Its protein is CSVPTGTGELFF.

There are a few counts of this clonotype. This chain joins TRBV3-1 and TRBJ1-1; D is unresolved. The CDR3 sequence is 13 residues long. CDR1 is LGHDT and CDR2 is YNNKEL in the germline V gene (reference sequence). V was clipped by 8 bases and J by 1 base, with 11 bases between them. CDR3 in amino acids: CASPRSENTEAFF. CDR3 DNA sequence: TGTGCCAGCCCCCGGTCCGAGAACACTGAAGCTTTCTTT.

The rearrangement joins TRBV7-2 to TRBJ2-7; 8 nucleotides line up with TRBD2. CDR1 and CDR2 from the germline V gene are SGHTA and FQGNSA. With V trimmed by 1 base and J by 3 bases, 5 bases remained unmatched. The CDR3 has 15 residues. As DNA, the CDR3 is TGTACCAGCAGCTTAGGAGCTAGCGGGCTCTACGAGCAGTACTTC. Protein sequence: CTSSLGASGLYEQYF.

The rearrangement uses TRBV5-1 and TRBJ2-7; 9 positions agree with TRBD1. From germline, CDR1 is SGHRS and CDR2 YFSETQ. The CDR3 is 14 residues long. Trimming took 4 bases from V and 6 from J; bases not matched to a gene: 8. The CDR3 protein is CASSARTGVSEQYF. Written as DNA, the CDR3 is TGCGCCAGCAGCGCACGGACAGGGGTAAGCGAGCAGTACTTC.

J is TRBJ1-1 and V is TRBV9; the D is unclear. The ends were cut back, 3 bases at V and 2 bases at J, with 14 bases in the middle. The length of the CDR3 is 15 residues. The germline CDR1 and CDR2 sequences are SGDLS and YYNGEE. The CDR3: CASSESAVRNTEAFF. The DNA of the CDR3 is TGTGCCAGCAGCGAGTCGGCAGTCCGAAACACTGAAGCTTTCTTT.

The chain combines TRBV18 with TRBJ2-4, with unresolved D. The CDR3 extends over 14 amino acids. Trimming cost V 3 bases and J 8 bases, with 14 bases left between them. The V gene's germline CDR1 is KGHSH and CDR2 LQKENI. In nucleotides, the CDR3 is TGTGCCAGCTCACCGGCAGCGTCTAGGGACATTCAGTACTTC. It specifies CASSPAASRDIQYF.

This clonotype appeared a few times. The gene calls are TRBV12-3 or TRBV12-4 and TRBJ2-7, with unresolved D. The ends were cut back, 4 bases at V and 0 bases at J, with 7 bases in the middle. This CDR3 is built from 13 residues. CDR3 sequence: CASSSTVSYEQYF. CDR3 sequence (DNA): TGTGCCAGCAGTTCGACGGTCTCCTACGAGCAGTACTTC.

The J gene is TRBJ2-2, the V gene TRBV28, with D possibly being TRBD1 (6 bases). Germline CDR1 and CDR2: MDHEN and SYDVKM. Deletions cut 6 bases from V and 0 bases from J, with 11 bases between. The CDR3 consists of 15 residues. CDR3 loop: CASSPTGPNTGELFF. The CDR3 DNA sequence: TGTGCCAGCAGCCCTACAGGGCCGAACACCGGGGAGCTGTTTTTT. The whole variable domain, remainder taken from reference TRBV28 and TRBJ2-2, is DVKVTQSSRYLVKRTGEKVFLECVQDMDHENMFWYRQDPGLGLRLIYFSYDVKMKEKGDIPEGYSVSREKKERFSLILESASTNQTSMYLCASSPTGPNTGELFFGEGSRLTVL.

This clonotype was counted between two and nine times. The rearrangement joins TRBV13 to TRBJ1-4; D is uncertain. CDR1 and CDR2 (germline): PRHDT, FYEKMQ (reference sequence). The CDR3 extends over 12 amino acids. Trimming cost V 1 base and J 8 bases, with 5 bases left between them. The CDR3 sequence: CASSLAGEKLFF. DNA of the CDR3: TGTGCCAGCAGCTTAGCTGGCGAAAAACTGTTTTTT.

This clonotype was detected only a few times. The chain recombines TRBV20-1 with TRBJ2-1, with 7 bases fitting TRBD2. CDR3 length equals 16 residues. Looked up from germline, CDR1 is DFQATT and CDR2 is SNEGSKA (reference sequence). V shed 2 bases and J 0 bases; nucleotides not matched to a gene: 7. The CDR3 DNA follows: TGCAGTGCTAGATCTATTGGCGGGGGCTCCTACAATGAGCAGTTCTTC. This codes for CSARSIGGGSYNEQFF.

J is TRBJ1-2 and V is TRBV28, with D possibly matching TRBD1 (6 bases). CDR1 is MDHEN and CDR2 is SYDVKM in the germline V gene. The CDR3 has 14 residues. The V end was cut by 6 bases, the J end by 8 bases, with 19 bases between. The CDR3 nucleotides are TGTGCCAGCAGATTAGAAGCCAGGGGTAGAGGCTACACCTTC. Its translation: CASRLEARGRGYTF.

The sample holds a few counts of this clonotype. The CDR3 region has the DNA TGTGCCAGCAGCGTGGGAGTTGAGCAGTTCTTC. This codes for CASSVGVEQFF. The genes are TRBV7-9 and TRBJ2-1; possible D gene TRBD2, 5 bases. CDR1 and CDR2 from the germline V gene are SEHNR and FQNEAQ (reference sequence). Trimming left V 5 bases short and J 9 bases short, with 8 bases between. The CDR3 sequence is 11 residues long.

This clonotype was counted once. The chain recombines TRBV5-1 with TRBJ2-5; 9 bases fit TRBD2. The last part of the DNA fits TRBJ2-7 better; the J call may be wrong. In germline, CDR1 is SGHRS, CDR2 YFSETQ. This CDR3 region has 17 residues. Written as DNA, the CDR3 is TGCGCCAGCAGCTTGGATTCTAGCGGGATCGGTTCCTACGAGCAGTACTTC. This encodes CASSLDSSGIGSYEQYF.